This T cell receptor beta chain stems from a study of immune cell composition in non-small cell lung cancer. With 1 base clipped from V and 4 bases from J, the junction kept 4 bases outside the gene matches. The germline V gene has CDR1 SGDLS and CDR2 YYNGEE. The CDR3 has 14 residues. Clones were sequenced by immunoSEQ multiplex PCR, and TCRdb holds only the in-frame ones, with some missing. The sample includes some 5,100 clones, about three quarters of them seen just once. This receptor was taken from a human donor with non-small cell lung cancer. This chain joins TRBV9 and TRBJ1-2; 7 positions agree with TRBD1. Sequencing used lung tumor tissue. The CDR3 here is CASSVQQGSYGYTF. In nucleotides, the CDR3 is TGTGCCAGCAGCGTACAACAGGGGAGCTATGGCTACACCTTC.